This TCR beta chain appears in the sequencing data of a study of cytotoxic CD8 clonotypes in ibrutinib-treated CLL. This CDR3 is 12 amino acids long. Germline-derived CDR1 and CDR2 are SQVTM and ANQGSEA. V shed 7 bases, J shed 2 bases, and the junction held 4 bases outside the gene matches. As concerns this clone: The antigen is not known. This CDR3 is also generated by other DNA sequences in the sample.

Regarding the study as a whole: On treatment, the uncommon public clonotypes contracted or remained stable. Progressing patients had sampling times that differed from those of sustained-remission patients.

Cryopreserved PBMCs yielded about 2 micrograms of genomic DNA for TCR beta libraries. Depth targeted 1 in 200,000 to 1 in 1 million T cells, averaging approximately 9.3x coverage per clonotype. Sequencing used immunoSEQ multiplex PCR; TCRdb keeps in-frame clones, though not all of them. This table has some 300,000 clones, about 77% appearing once. The sequence was obtained from a human donor with chronic lymphocytic leukemia. Here the sequenced sample was PBMCs, taken before ibrutinib treatment. This sequence joins TRBV29-1 and TRBJ2-5; 7 bases line up with TRBD1. This chain's CDR3 is CSGRQGQETQYF. CDR3 DNA sequence: TGCAGCGGACGACAGGGACAAGAGACCCAGTACTTC.